A single sample is the source of the 17 T cell receptor beta chains below, sequenced in a study of Ad26.COV2.S vaccination and SARS-CoV-2 variants. Profiling relied on immunoSEQ multiplex PCR, and the TCRdb table lists in-frame clones only, not all of them. The profile shows about 350,000 clones, about nine tenths of them singletons. Treatment: some 20 received Ad26.COV2.S at low or high dose, single or two shots; about five received placebo; per-sample allocation not given. Sample collection was performed on day 63 after the first vaccine or placebo injection. This specimen consisted of peripheral blood, obtained in a trial of Ad26.COV2.S vaccine versus placebo. The origin of the receptors is a person between 18 and 65 years old who received the Ad26.COV2.S COVID-19 vaccine or a placebo.

The rearrangement links TRBV19 to TRBJ1-6, with a weak D call TRBD1 (6 bases). Trimming took 2 bases from V and 0 from J, leaving 8 bases between them. The CDR3 consists of 16 residues. CDR1 and CDR2 (germline): LNHDA, SQIVND (reference sequence). CDR3 in DNA: TGTGCCAGTAGTATAACAGGGCGCTCCTATAATTCACCCCTCCACTTT. Amino acids: CASSITGRSYNSPLHF.

The chain employs TRBV4-1 and TRBJ1-4; no definite D call. This CDR3 spans 17 amino acids. Germline CDR1 MGHRA, CDR2 YSYEKL. V dropped 0 bases and J dropped 1 base, with 12 bases sitting between them. CDR3 coding DNA: TGCGCCAGCAGCCAAGATCAAGTGGGTGGAACTAATGAAAAACTGTTTTTT. Translation: CASSQDQVGGTNEKLFF.

The chain combines TRBV4-1 with TRBJ2-6; unclear D gene. Germline CDR1 MGHRA, CDR2 YSYEKL. Trimming took 1 base from V and 3 from J, leaving 7 bases between them. This CDR3 comprises 15 residues. This CDR3 reads CASSQVQSGANVLTF. CDR3 DNA sequence: TGCGCCAGCAGCCAAGTACAGAGTGGGGCCAACGTCCTGACTTTC.

DNA for the CDR3: TGTGCCAGCAGCTTAGCGGGGGGACCCCCGGGGACCCAGTACTTC. It yields the protein CASSLAGGPPGTQYF. The chain carries TRBV11-2 and TRBJ2-5; 7 nucleotides agree with TRBD2. The V segment lost 1 base and the J segment 7 bases; nucleotides outside the gene matches: 9. Per the germline V gene, CDR1 is SGHAT and CDR2 is FQNNGV. The CDR3 extends over 15 amino acids.

The J gene is TRBJ2-1, the V gene TRBV19; TRBD1 matches 8 bases. The V gene end was trimmed by 5 bases and the J gene end by 9 bases; junction bases not matched to a gene: 3. Germline loops: CDR1 LNHDA, CDR2 SQIVND (reference sequence). This CDR3 has 12 amino acids. The CDR3 is CASSYRGSEQFF. The DNA for the CDR3 is TGTGCCAGTAGTTACAGGGGGTCTGAGCAGTTCTTC.

The gene calls are TRBV5-4 and TRBJ1-3, with TRBD1 matching over 7 bases. This CDR3 has 16 residues. Germline V gives CDR1 SGHNT, CDR2 YYREEE (reference sequence). Germline trimming cut 6 bases from V and 1 base from J; bases unmatched to any gene: 10. CDR3 loop: CASTLGGGASGNTIYF. The DNA of the CDR3 is TGTGCCAGCACCCTAGGAGGGGGCGCATCTGGAAACACCATATATTTT.

The rearrangement links TRBV5-1 to TRBJ2-3; TRBD2 matches at 14 bases. The junction had 4 bases not matched to a gene; V was cut back by 0 bases and J by 1 base. The CDR3 consists of 18 residues. Germline V gene lookup returns CDR1 SGHRS and CDR2 YFSETQ. The DNA of the CDR3 is TGCGCCAGCAGCTTGGGACTAGCGGGGGGGCTTGGCACAGATACGCAGTATTTT. Protein sequence: CASSLGLAGGLGTDTQYF.

The rearrangement links TRBV27 to TRBJ1-5, with D maybe TRBD1 (6 bases). The germline V gene encodes CDR1 MNHEY and CDR2 SMNVEV (reference sequence). The CDR3 is 14 amino acids. V lost 3 bases and J 3 bases, leaving 9 bases between the germline ends. CDR3 DNA sequence: TGTGCCAGCAGTTTCGGACAGAACAATCAGCCCCAGCATTTT. It yields the protein CASSFGQNNQPQHF.

This clone has just one count. CDR3 loop: CASSLVASGGFGLYNEQFF. The CDR3 DNA sequence: TGTGCCAGCAGCTTGGTAGCTAGCGGGGGGTTCGGGTTATACAATGAGCAGTTCTTC. The chain recombines TRBV5-6 with TRBJ2-1, with TRBD2 matching over 11 bases. Trimming at V came to 0 bases and at J to 4 bases, leaving 12 bases not matched to a gene. Germline V CDR1 and CDR2: SGHDT, YYEEEE. This CDR3 is 19 amino acids long.

The chain recombines TRBV6-5 with TRBJ1-1; weak D call: TRBD1 (5 bases). V was trimmed by 0 bases and J by 1 base, leaving 9 bases between them. The CDR3 covers 15 residues. Per the germline V gene, CDR1 is MNHEY and CDR2 is SVGAGI. This CDR3 reads CASSYSWDGNTEAFF. Written as DNA, the CDR3 is TGTGCCAGCAGTTACTCGTGGGACGGGAACACTGAAGCTTTCTTT.

CDR3 in DNA: TGTGCCAGCAGCTCAGGCCCGGGGGCTTTCTTT. This gives the protein CASSSGPGAFF. The rearrangement links TRBV5-6 to TRBJ1-1; D is ambiguous. Looked up from germline, CDR1 is SGHDT and CDR2 is YYEEEE. This CDR3 region has 11 residues. With 3 bases removed from V and 11 bases from J, the gap between germline ends came to 11 bases. The entire variable domain, with the rest obtained from reference TRBV5-6 and TRBJ1-1, is as follows: DAGVTQSPTHLIKTRGQQVTLRCSPKSGHDTVSWYQQALGQGPQFIFQYYEEEERQRGNFPDRFSGHQFPNYSSELNVNALLLGDSALYLCASSSGPGAFFGQGTRLTVV.

The chain couples TRBV30 to TRBJ1-5; 9 bases fit TRBD1. Per the germline V gene, CDR1 is GTSNPN and CDR2 is SVGIG (reference sequence). J gave up 3 bases and V 3 bases, and 6 bases lay outside the gene matches. The CDR3 has 15 amino acids. CDR3 DNA sequence: TGTGCCTGGAGAGAACAGGGGGCGTTCAATCAGCCCCAGCATTTT. This codes for CAWREQGAFNQPQHF.

The chain joins TRBV5-6 to TRBJ2-3, with D possibly being TRBD1 or TRBD2 (5 bases each). Deletions cut 1 base from V and 4 bases from J, with 16 bases between. The CDR3 has 16 amino acids. Germline loops: CDR1 SGHDT, CDR2 YYEEEE. CDR3 residues: CASSLTLGRESDTQYF. CDR3 coding DNA: TGTGCCAGCAGCTTGACCCTCGGCAGGGAGTCAGATACGCAGTATTTT. Together with reference TRBV5-6 and TRBJ2-3, the CDR3 gives the full variable domain: DAGVTQSPTHLIKTRGQQVTLRCSPKSGHDTVSWYQQALGQGPQFIFQYYEEEERQRGNFPDRFSGHQFPNYSSELNVNALLLGDSALYLCASSLTLGRESDTQYFGPGTRLTVL.

V is TRBV6-5 and J is TRBJ2-1, with D possibly being TRBD2 (5 bases). There are 16 residues in the CDR3. CDR1 and CDR2 (germline): MNHEY, SVGAGI. V dropped 3 bases and J dropped 7 bases, with 19 bases sitting between them. CDR3 sequence: CASSYLPLGPGNEQFF. CDR3 DNA: TGTGCCAGCAGTTATCTTCCCCTAGGCCCGGGGAATGAGCAGTTCTTC.

The chain recombines TRBV29-1 with TRBJ2-7; no clear D gene. The CDR3 spans 15 residues. V gave up 1 base and J gave up 0 bases, with 13 bases separating them. Looked up from germline, CDR1 is SQVTM and CDR2 is ANQGSEA. CDR3 loop: CSVEGRPGSSYEQYF. CDR3 in DNA: TGCAGCGTTGAAGGGCGACCTGGAAGCTCCTACGAGCAGTACTTC.

This clone was detected once. This rearrangement joins TRBV19 to TRBJ2-7; 8 bases are shared with TRBD1. This CDR3 region has 15 residues. Germline-derived CDR1 and CDR2 are LNHDA and SQIVND (reference sequence). Trimming removed 0 bases from V and 6 bases from J; junction bases left unmatched: 7. The CDR3 reads CASSIDDRGRGEQYF. The CDR3 nucleotides are TGTGCCAGTAGTATAGATGACAGGGGACGGGGCGAGCAGTACTTC.

This clone was picked up a small number of times. CDR3 in amino acids: CAISESTGGTEAFF. The CDR3 DNA reads TGTGCCATCAGTGAGTCGACAGGAGGTACTGAAGCTTTCTTT. The chain employs TRBV10-3 and TRBJ1-1; TRBD1 is a possible D gene (6 bases). Trimming shortened V by 0 bases and J by 5 bases, and 10 bases separated the two germline ends. The length of the CDR3 is 14 residues. Germline V gene data show CDR1 as ENHRY and CDR2 as SYGVKD.